These 13 T cell receptor beta chains share one sample of origin, sequenced in a study of vaccination effects on CD4 cells after COVID-19. Antigens of these TCRs are unknown. The assay was immunoSEQ multiplex PCR, and TCRdb's table has in-frame clones only and misses some. This table has 52,000 or so clones, under 70% appearing once. Before any sequencing was done, the ViraFEST assay used viral peptide pools to expand antigen-specific CD4+ T cells. Following 10 days of culture, CD4+ T cells were isolated. The vaccine recipients had no prior SARS-CoV-2 infection, with negative nucleocapsid antibodies. Sequencing used CD4+ T cells from PBMCs cultured with SARS-CoV-2 spike peptides, obtained before COVID-19 vaccination. Source of these receptors: a human donor who received a COVID-19 vaccine.

The V call is TRBV5-1, the J call TRBJ2-3, with a weak D call TRBD1 (6 bases). V was shortened by 3 bases and J by 0 bases, with 14 bases between the two germline ends. The CDR3 length is 16 residues. CDR1 SGHRS and CDR2 YFSETQ come from the germline V gene. The DNA for the CDR3 is TGCGCCAGCAGCTCGAGGGGGTGGGCTAGCACAGATACGCAGTATTTT. Translating gives CASSSRGWASTDTQYF.

The chain is built from TRBV5-1 and TRBJ2-2, with TRBD2 identical over 9 bases. Looked up from germline, CDR1 is SGHRS and CDR2 is YFSETQ. Trimming at V came to 0 bases and at J to 6 bases, leaving 9 bases not matched to a gene. This CDR3 has 17 residues. The CDR3 protein is CASSLEVAGARSGELFF. Here the CDR3 DNA reads TGCGCCAGCAGCTTGGAGGTAGCGGGGGCCCGATCCGGGGAGCTGTTTTTT.

This clone was seen just once. This chain joins TRBV7-3 and TRBJ1-1; a weak D match, TRBD1 (5 bases). The CDR3 is 15 residues long. The germline V gene has CDR1 SGHTA and CDR2 FQGTGA. Trimming pared 4 bases from V and 1 base from J, leaving 13 bases between. CDR3 protein: CASSSGGGRNTEAFF. DNA for the CDR3: TGTGCCAGCAGCTCCGGGGGGGGGAGGAACACTGAAGCTTTCTTT.

The chain joins TRBV13 to TRBJ2-6; 7 bases match TRBD1. CDR3 size: 15 residues. The V gene's germline CDR1 is PRHDT and CDR2 FYEKMQ (reference sequence). Trimming took 6 bases from V and 2 from J; bases not matched to a gene: 4. The CDR3 loop is CASRRQGTGANVLTF. The CDR3 nucleotides are TGTGCCAGCAGGCGACAGGGCACTGGGGCCAACGTCCTGACTTTC.

The chain links TRBV7-6 to TRBJ2-3; 7 nucleotides agree with TRBD1. Germline values: CDR1 SGHVS, CDR2 FNYEAQ. This CDR3 is built from 15 residues. J was trimmed by 1 base and V by 5 bases; bases with no gene match: 6. CDR3 in DNA: TGTGCCAGCAGCGTACAGGGGTTCCGCACAGATACGCAGTATTTT. Translation gives CASSVQGFRTDTQYF.

The chain has TRBV7-2 and TRBJ2-7, with 10 bases lining up with TRBD1. This CDR3 is built from 14 residues. CDR1 and CDR2 (germline): SGHTA, FQGNSA. Germline trimming cut 5 bases from V and 3 bases from J; bases unmatched to any gene: 4. As DNA, the CDR3 is TGTGCCAGCAGCCGGGACAGGGGAGACTACGAGCAGTACTTC. This sequence encodes CASSRDRGDYEQYF.

The V gene is TRBV2, the J gene TRBJ1-2; no reliable D call. CDR1 is SNHLY, CDR2 FYNNEI, per germline. The V end lost 9 bases, the J end lost 0 bases, and 8 bases lay between the germline ends. The CDR3 length is 12 residues. The CDR3 region is CARGVANYGYTF. The CDR3 nucleotides are TGTGCCAGGGGAGTAGCTAACTATGGCTACACCTTC.

This rearrangement joins TRBV5-1 to TRBJ2-3; D possibly corresponds to TRBD2 (6 bases). The germline gives CDR1 SGHRS, CDR2 YFSETQ. V was cut by 6 bases and J by 0 bases, with 20 bases left in between. The CDR3 has 17 residues. CDR3 amino acids: CASTRRGPNYSTDTQYF. CDR3 DNA sequence: TGCGCCAGCACCCGGCGGGGTCCTAACTATAGCACAGATACGCAGTATTTT.

This chain joins TRBV20-1 and TRBJ2-5, with TRBD1 matching 7 bases. This CDR3 has 16 residues. Germline assignment: CDR1 DFQATT and CDR2 SNEGSKA (reference sequence). J lost 5 bases, V lost 3 bases, and 15 bases had no gene match. CDR3 in DNA: TGCAGTGCTAGTGACCTAGGGGGCGTAAGAATGGAGACCCAGTACTTC. This sequence encodes CSASDLGGVRMETQYF.

The chain links TRBV9 to TRBJ1-1, with D perhaps TRBD1 (6 bases). V shed 3 bases and J shed 3 bases, with 15 bases lying between them. The CDR3 extends over 15 amino acids. Germline loops: CDR1 SGDLS, CDR2 YYNGEE. CDR3 sequence reads: CASSATGRWDTEAFF. The DNA for the CDR3 is TGTGCCAGCAGCGCGACAGGACGATGGGACACTGAAGCTTTCTTT.

This rearrangement joins TRBV5-5 to TRBJ1-2; D call uncertain. In germline, CDR1 is SGHKS, CDR2 YYEKEE (reference sequence). With 4 bases removed from V and 2 bases from J, the gap between germline ends came to 12 bases. The CDR3 is 14 amino acids. CDR3 loop: CASSLREPNYGYTF. The DNA of the CDR3 is TGTGCCAGCAGCCTCCGGGAACCCAACTATGGCTACACCTTC.

The genes are TRBV28 and TRBJ1-5; 9 bases match TRBD1. Germline V gene sequence: CDR1 MDHEN, CDR2 SYDVKM. The CDR3 consists of 17 residues. V lost 2 bases, J lost 3 bases, and 8 bases stayed unmatched. The CDR3 sequence: CASSLTFGQGSNQPQHF. CDR3 bases: TGTGCCAGCAGTTTAACATTTGGACAGGGGTCCAATCAGCCCCAGCATTTT.

The chain joins TRBV29-1 to TRBJ1-5, with D maybe TRBD1 (5 bases). This CDR3 spans 13 amino acids. Germline CDR1 and CDR2: SQVTM and ANQGSEA. Trimming stripped 3 bases from V and 6 bases from J, with 12 bases between. In DNA form, the CDR3 reads TGCAGCGTTGAGGTCGGGGGGGGTCAGCCCCAGCATTTT. The encoded protein is CSVEVGGGQPQHF.